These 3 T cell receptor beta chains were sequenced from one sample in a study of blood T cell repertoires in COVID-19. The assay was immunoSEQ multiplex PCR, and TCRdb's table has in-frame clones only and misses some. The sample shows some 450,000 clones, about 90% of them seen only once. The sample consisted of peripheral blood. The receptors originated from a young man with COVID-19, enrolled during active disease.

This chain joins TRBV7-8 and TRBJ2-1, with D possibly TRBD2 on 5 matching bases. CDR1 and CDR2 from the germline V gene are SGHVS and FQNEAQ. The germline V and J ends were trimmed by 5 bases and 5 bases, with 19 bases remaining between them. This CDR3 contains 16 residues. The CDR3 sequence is CASSLDLRTDNNEQFF. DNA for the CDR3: TGTGCCAGCAGCCTAGACTTGAGGACTGATAACAATGAGCAGTTCTTC.

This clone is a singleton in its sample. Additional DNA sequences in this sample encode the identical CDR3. Here the CDR3 reads CASSPGGEKLFF. CDR3 in DNA: TGTGCCAGCTCACCAGGCGGTGAAAAACTGTTTTTT. V is TRBV18 and J is TRBJ1-4, with no clear D. The CDR3 runs to 12 residues. Germline values: CDR1 KGHSH, CDR2 LQKENI. V lost 2 bases, J lost 7 bases, and 5 bases lay in between.

The CDR3 DNA sequence: TGTGCCAGCAGCCCCCAGGACAGGGGCACTGAAGCTTTCTTT. Its protein is CASSPQDRGTEAFF. J is TRBJ1-1 and V is TRBV7-9; TRBD1 matches at 9 bases. This CDR3 region has 14 residues. J gave up 4 bases and V 5 bases, and 5 bases lay outside the gene matches. CDR1 is SEHNR, CDR2 FQNEAQ, per germline (reference sequence).